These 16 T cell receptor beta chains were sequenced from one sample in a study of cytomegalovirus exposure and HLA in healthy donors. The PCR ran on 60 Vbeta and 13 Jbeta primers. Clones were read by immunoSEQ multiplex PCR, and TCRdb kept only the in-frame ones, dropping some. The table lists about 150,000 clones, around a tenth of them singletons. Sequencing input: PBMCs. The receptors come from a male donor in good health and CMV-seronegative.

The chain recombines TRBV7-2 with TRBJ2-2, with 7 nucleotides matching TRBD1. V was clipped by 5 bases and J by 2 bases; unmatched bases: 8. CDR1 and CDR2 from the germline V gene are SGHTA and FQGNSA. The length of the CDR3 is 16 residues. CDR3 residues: CASSPLTGVNTGELFF. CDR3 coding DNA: TGTGCCAGCAGCCCATTAACAGGGGTCAACACCGGGGAGCTGTTTTTT.

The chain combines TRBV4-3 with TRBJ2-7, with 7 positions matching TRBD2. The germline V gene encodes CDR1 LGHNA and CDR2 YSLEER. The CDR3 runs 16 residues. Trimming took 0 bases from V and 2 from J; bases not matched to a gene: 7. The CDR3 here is CASSQDLGGGTYEQYF. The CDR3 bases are TGCGCCAGCAGCCAAGATCTTGGGGGGGGGACCTACGAGCAGTACTTC.

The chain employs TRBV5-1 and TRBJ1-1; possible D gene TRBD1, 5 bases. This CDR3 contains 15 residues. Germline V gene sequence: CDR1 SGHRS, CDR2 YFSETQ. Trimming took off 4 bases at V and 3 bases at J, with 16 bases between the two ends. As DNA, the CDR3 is TGCGCCAGCAGCCTAGGGGCTCTTGGGGACACTGAAGCTTTCTTT. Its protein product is CASSLGALGDTEAFF.

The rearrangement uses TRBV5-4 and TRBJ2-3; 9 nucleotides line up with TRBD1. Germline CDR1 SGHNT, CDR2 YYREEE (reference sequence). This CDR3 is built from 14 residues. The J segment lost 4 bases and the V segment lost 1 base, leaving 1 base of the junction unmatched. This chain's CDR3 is CASSLRQGADTQYF. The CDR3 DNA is TGTGCCAGCAGCTTGAGACAGGGGGCAGATACGCAGTATTTT.

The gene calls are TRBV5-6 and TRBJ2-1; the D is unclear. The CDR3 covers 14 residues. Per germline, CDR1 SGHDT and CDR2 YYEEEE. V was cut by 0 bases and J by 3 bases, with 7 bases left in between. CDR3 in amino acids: CASSLVGNYNEQFF. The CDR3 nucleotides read TGTGCCAGCAGCTTGGTTGGCAACTACAATGAGCAGTTCTTC.

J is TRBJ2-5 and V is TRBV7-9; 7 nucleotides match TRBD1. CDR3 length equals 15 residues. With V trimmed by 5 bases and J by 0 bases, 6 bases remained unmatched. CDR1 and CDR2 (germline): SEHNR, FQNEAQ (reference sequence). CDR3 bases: TGTGCCAGCAGCAGCGGACAGGCCAACCAAGAGACCCAGTACTTC. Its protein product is CASSSGQANQETQYF.

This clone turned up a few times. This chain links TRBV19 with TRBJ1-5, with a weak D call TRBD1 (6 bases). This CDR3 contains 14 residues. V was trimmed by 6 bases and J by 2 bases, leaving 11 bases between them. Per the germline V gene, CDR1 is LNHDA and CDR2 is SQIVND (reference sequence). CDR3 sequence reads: CASRGGLGNQPQHF. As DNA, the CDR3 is TGTGCCAGTAGAGGGGGATTGGGCAATCAGCCCCAGCATTTT.

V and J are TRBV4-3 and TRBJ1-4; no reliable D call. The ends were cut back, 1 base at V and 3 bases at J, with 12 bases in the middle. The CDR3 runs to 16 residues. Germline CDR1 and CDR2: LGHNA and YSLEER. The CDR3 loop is CASSQGFWASNEKLFF. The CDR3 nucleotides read TGCGCCAGCAGCCAAGGGTTCTGGGCGTCTAATGAAAAACTGTTTTTT.

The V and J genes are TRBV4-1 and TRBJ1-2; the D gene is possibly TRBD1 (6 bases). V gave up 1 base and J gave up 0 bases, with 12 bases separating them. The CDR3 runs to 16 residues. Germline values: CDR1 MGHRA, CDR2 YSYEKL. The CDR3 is CASSQGQELTNYGYTF. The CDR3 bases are TGCGCCAGCAGCCAAGGACAGGAACTAACTAACTATGGCTACACCTTC.

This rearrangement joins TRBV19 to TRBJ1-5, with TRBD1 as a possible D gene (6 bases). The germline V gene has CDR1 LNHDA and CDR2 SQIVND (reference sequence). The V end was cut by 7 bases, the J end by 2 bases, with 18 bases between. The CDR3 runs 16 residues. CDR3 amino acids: CASTMTPRGGNQPQHF. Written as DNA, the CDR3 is TGTGCCAGTACCATGACCCCCAGGGGAGGCAATCAGCCCCAGCATTTT. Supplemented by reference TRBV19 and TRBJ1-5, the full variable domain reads DGGITQSPKYLFRKEGQNVTLSCEQNLNHDAMYWYRQDPGQGLRLIYYSQIVNDFQKGDIAEGYSVSREKKESFPLTVTSAQKNPTAFYLCASTMTPRGGNQPQHFGDGTRLSIL.

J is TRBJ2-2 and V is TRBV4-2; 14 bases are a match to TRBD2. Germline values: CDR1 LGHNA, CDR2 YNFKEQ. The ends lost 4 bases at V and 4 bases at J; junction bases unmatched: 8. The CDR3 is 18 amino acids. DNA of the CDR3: TGTGCCAGCAGCCGGACTAGCGGGGGGAACGCGGGCACCGGGGAGCTGTTTTTT. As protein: CASSRTSGGNAGTGELFF.

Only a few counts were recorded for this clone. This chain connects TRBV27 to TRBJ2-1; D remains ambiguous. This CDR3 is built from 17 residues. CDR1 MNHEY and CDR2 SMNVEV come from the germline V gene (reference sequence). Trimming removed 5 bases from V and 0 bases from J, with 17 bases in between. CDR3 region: CASSLDYLLVSYNEQFF. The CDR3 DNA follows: TGTGCCAGCAGTCTCGATTATCTGCTAGTCTCCTACAATGAGCAGTTCTTC.

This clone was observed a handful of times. CDR3 sequence: CASSDVYGKSSSYNEQFF. CDR3 nucleotide sequence: TGTGCCAGCAGTGACGTGTACGGGAAATCGAGCTCCTACAATGAGCAGTTCTTC. This chain joins TRBV6-1 and TRBJ2-1; D is possibly TRBD2 (5 bases). There are 18 residues in the CDR3. Germline CDR1 and CDR2: MNHNS and SASEGT. Between the trimmed V and J ends, which lost 3 bases and 0 bases, there was a span of 18 bases.

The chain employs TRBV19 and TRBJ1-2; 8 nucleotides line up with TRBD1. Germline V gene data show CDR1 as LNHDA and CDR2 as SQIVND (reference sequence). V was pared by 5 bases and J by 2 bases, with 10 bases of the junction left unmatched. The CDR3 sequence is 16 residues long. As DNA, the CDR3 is TGTGCCAGTAGTCCCGGGGCGACAGGGGAGAACTATGGCTACACCTTC. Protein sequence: CASSPGATGENYGYTF.

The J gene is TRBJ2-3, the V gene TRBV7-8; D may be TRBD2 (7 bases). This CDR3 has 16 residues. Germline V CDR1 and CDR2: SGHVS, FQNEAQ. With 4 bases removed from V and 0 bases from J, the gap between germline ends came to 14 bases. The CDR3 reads CASSSVGGASTDTQYF. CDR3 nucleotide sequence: TGTGCCAGCAGCTCGGTGGGGGGGGCTAGCACAGATACGCAGTATTTT.

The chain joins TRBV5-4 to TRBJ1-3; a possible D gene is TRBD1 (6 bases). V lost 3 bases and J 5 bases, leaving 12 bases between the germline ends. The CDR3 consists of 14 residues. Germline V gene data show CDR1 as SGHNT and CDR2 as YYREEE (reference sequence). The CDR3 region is CASSSGGQRNTIYF. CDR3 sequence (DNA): TGTGCCAGCAGCTCGGGCGGACAGCGAAACACCATATATTTT.